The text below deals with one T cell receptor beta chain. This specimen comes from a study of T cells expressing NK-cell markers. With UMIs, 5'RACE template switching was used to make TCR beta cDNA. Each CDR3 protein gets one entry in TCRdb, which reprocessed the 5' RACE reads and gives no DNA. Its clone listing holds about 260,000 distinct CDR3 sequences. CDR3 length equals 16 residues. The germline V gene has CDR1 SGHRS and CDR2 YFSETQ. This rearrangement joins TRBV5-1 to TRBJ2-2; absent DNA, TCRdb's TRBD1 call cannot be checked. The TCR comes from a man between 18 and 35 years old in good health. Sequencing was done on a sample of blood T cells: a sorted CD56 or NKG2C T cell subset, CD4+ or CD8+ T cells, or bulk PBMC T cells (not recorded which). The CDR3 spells CASRQRGQPNTGELFF.